A selection of T cell receptor beta chains follows, all from one sample in a study of T cell responses to AZD1222 COVID-19 vaccine. Sequencing used immunoSEQ multiplex PCR; TCRdb keeps in-frame clones, though not all of them. Of 150,000 or so clones in the sample, roughly 85% were seen once. Sequenced here: peripheral blood, sampled on day 0 of AZD1222 vaccination. Every receptor here comes from an adult in good health. CDR3s include the opening cysteine and the closing phenylalanine or tryptophan. D genes are given only for firm matches. Clone size is stated in some rows and not others, as once, few, many or a class when expanded.

DNA: TGTGCCAGCAGCGCCGGGACCGAAGCTTTCTTT
CDR3: CASSAGTEAFF
D: -
J: TRBJ1-1
size: -
V: TRBV7-9

DNA: TGCGCCAGCAGCTCCGGACTGGATCAGCCCCAGCATTTT
CDR3: CASSSGLDQPQHF
D: -
J: TRBJ1-5
size: few
V: TRBV5-1

DNA: TGTGCCAGCAGCAAAGCGGGGGTGCCGGGGGAAGAGACCCAGTACTTC
CDR3: CASSKAGVPGEETQYF
D: -
J: TRBJ2-5
size: -
V: TRBV21-1

DNA: TGTGCCAGCAGCAGGGACGGGACAGCAACTAACTATGGCTACACCTTC
CDR3: CASSRDGTATNYGYTF
D: TRBD1
J: TRBJ1-2
size: few
V: TRBV7-9

DNA: TGTGCCAGCAGCGCGGACGGGAACACTGAAGCTTTCTTT
CDR3: CASSADGNTEAFF
D: -
J: TRBJ1-1
size: -
V: TRBV7-9

DNA: TGTGCCAGCAGTTTAAAAGGGAGTGGAAACACCATATATTTT
CDR3: CASSLKGSGNTIYF
D: -
J: TRBJ1-3
size: -
V: TRBV27

DNA: TGTGCCAGCAGCTTAGTGGCAGGGGACACTGAAGCTTTCTTT
CDR3: CASSLVAGDTEAFF
D: -
J: TRBJ1-1
size: -
V: TRBV7-7

DNA: TGTGCCAGCAGCTCGCTGGACGAGCAGTACTTC
CDR3: CASSSLDEQYF
D: -
J: TRBJ2-7
size: once
V: TRBV5-6

DNA: TGTGCCAGTAGAGGACTAGGGGCGGGTGGCTACACCTTC
CDR3: CASRGLGAGGYTF
D: -
J: TRBJ1-2
size: -
V: TRBV19

DNA: TGCGCCAGCAGTGAGCAGGGGACACTGAGGGAGACCCAGTACTTC
CDR3: CASSEQGTLRETQYF
D: -
J: TRBJ2-5
size: -
V: TRBV10-1

DNA: TGCAGCGTTGAGGACAGGGGGCTCGCCGAGCAGTACTTC
CDR3: CSVEDRGLAEQYF
D: TRBD1
J: TRBJ2-7
size: -
V: TRBV29-1

DNA: TGCGCCAGCAGCACTGACGGAGCTAATGAAAAACTGTTTTTT
CDR3: CASSTDGANEKLFF
D: -
J: TRBJ1-4
size: -
V: TRBV5-1

DNA: TGTGCCAGTATGCCAGCTATGAACACTGAAGCTTTCTTT
CDR3: CASMPAMNTEAFF
D: -
J: TRBJ1-1
size: -
V: TRBV19

DNA: TGTGCCTGGAAATCAGGGGGCTACGAGCAGTACTTC
CDR3: CAWKSGGYEQYF
D: TRBD1
J: TRBJ2-7
size: -
V: TRBV30

DNA: TGTGCCAGCAGTTACAGCGGGACCAAAGGTTGGCAGTTCTTC
CDR3: CASSYSGTKGWQFF
D: TRBD2
J: TRBJ2-1
size: -
V: TRBV6-5

DNA: TGTGCCAGCAGCAACGGACTAGTTTTCGAGCAGTACTTC
CDR3: CASSNGLVFEQYF
D: TRBD2
J: TRBJ2-7
size: -
V: TRBV7-2

DNA: TGTGCCAGCAGCCAAGTCCAGGTTTTGTTCTTC
CDR3: CASSQVQVLFF
D: -
J: TRBJ2-1
size: -
V: TRBV3-1/TRBV3-2

DNA: TGTGCCAGCAGTTACTCGAGGCTCCTCCTGGAAGCTTTCTTT
CDR3: CASSYSRLLLEAFF
D: -
J: TRBJ1-1
size: -
V: TRBV6-2/TRBV6-3

DNA: TGCAGCGTTGAGAAGGGGACAGGGGACACTGAAGCTTTCTTT
CDR3: CSVEKGTGDTEAFF
D: TRBD1
J: TRBJ1-1
size: -
V: TRBV29-1

DNA: TGTGCCAGCAGCTTGATAATAGTGGGTGAGCAGTTCTTC
CDR3: CASSLIIVGEQFF
D: -
J: TRBJ2-1
size: few
V: TRBV7-2

DNA: TGTGCCAGCAGTACCGTAGAGGGGGTCTACGAGCAGTACTTC
CDR3: CASSTVEGVYEQYF
D: -
J: TRBJ2-7
size: -
V: TRBV27

DNA: TGTGCCAGCAGCTTAAGGTTGGCTAGCGGGGGCCGCTACAATGAGCAGTTCTTC
CDR3: CASSLRLASGGRYNEQFF
D: TRBD2
J: TRBJ2-1
size: few
V: TRBV7-8

DNA: TGTGCCAGTAGTATAGTCAGGGATGAGCAGTTCTTC
CDR3: CASSIVRDEQFF
D: -
J: TRBJ2-1
size: -
V: TRBV19

DNA: TGTGCCAGCAGCCGAGCCACCTCTAACTATGGCTACACCTTC
CDR3: CASSRATSNYGYTF
D: -
J: TRBJ1-2
size: few
V: TRBV3-1/TRBV3-2

DNA: TGTGCCAGCAGCCAACTCGGGGGGGCCGGAGAGACCCAGTACTTC
CDR3: CASSQLGGAGETQYF
D: TRBD2
J: TRBJ2-5
size: -
V: TRBV3-1/TRBV3-2

DNA: TGTGCCAGTAGCCAGGGACTAGTAGGTTGGGAGACCCAGTACTTC
CDR3: CASSQGLVGWETQYF
D: TRBD2
J: TRBJ2-5
size: -
V: TRBV19

DNA: TGTGCCAGCTCACCAATAGGGGTGGTAACTAATGAAAAACTGTTTTTT
CDR3: CASSPIGVVTNEKLFF
D: -
J: TRBJ1-4
size: -
V: TRBV18

DNA: TGTGCCAGCAGTCTAACCCTACTAGGCCAAGAGACCCAGTACTTC
CDR3: CASSLTLLGQETQYF
D: -
J: TRBJ2-5
size: -
V: TRBV27

DNA: TGTGCCAGCAGCCCGGCCGGGGGCTCTGGGGCCAACGTCCTGACTTTC
CDR3: CASSPAGGSGANVLTF
D: -
J: TRBJ2-6
size: once
V: TRBV5-6

DNA: TGCGCCAGCAGCTTCCGGGGAGAGGACAGGGGCTACACCTTC
CDR3: CASSFRGEDRGYTF
D: TRBD1
J: TRBJ1-2
size: -
V: TRBV5-1

DNA: TGTGCCAGTAGTATAGATCGGGGGCTTTATAGCAATCAGCCCCAGCATTTT
CDR3: CASSIDRGLYSNQPQHF
D: -
J: TRBJ1-5
size: -
V: TRBV19

DNA: TGTGCCAGCAGAAACTTTAGGGGACAGGGGGCTAAAAAGAACACCGGGGAGCTGTTTTTT
CDR3: CASRNFRGQGAKKNTGELFF
D: TRBD1
J: TRBJ2-2
size: -
V: TRBV2

DNA: TGTGCCAGGGCAGGGGGCAACTCCTATAATTCACCCCTCCACTTT
CDR3: CARAGGNSYNSPLHF
D: TRBD1
J: TRBJ1-6
size: -
V: TRBV27

DNA: TGCGCCAGCAGTTACACTAGCCGGTTCTTC
CDR3: CASSYTSRFF
D: -
J: TRBJ2-1
size: -
V: TRBV10-1

DNA: TGTGCCAGCAGCTTAGGTGTGGGACCCTCGCAGTATTTT
CDR3: CASSLGVGPSQYF
D: -
J: TRBJ2-3
size: -
V: TRBV7-2

DNA: TGCGCCAGCAGCTTGAGCAGGCTGAATGAAAAACTGTTTTTT
CDR3: CASSLSRLNEKLFF
D: -
J: TRBJ1-4
size: -
V: TRBV5-1

DNA: TGTGCCAGCAGCTCGGGACTAGCGGGAGGGCTGTACGAGCAGTACTTC
CDR3: CASSSGLAGGLYEQYF
D: TRBD2
J: TRBJ2-7
size: -
V: TRBV11-3

DNA: TGTGCCAGCAGAACCATGTCCTACAATGAGCAGTTCTTC
CDR3: CASRTMSYNEQFF
D: -
J: TRBJ2-1
size: -
V: TRBV12-3/TRBV12-4

DNA: TGTGCCAGCAGCTTTAGCGGGTCCTACAATGAGCAGTTCTTC
CDR3: CASSFSGSYNEQFF
D: TRBD2
J: TRBJ2-1
size: -
V: TRBV7-9

DNA: TGTGCCAGCACCATATACGTAAACACCATATATTTT
CDR3: CASTIYVNTIYF
D: -
J: TRBJ1-3
size: once
V: TRBV12-3/TRBV12-4

DNA: TGTGCCATCAGTGAGTCTAGGACGGGGGAGACCCAGTACTTC
CDR3: CAISESRTGETQYF
D: -
J: TRBJ2-5
size: -
V: TRBV10-3

DNA: TGTGCCAGCAGCTCCGACGCTAGTTCCTACAATGAGCAGTTCTTC
CDR3: CASSSDASSYNEQFF
D: -
J: TRBJ2-1
size: -
V: TRBV7-2